These T cell receptor beta chains were read from a single sample in a study of blood T cell repertoires in COVID-19. Method: immunoSEQ multiplex PCR; TCRdb's copy keeps in-frame clones and lacks some. This sample has over 85,000 clones, with about 85% found just once. Sequenced sample: peripheral blood. Receptor source: a human donor in a cohort sampled during active COVID-19. The CDR3 runs from the conserved cysteine through the conserved F or W. D genes are given only for firm matches. Expanded clones get a size class; other rows say once, few or many, or leave the size out.

>NA|TRBV6-1|NA|TRBJ2-2
CASSEVIAYTGELFF
TGTGCCAGCAGTGAAGTTATCGCGTACACCGGGGAGCTGTTTTTT
>TRBD1|TRBV28|NA|TRBJ1-5
CASSVLGQALNQEPQHF
TGTGCCAGCAGTGTCCTGGGACAGGCGTTAAATCAGGAGCCCCAGCATTTT
>TRBD1|TRBV11-2|NA|TRBJ1-2
CASIGQGSYGYTF
TGTGCCAGCATAGGACAGGGATCCTATGGCTACACCTTC
>TRBD1|TRBV7-2|NA|TRBJ2-7
CASSYTGGEQYF
TGTGCCAGCAGCTACACAGGGGGCGAGCAGTACTTC
>TRBD1|TRBV4-1|NA|TRBJ1-2
CASSRGQGDGYTF
TGCGCCAGCAGCCGGGGACAGGGCGATGGCTACACCTTC
>NA|TRBV28|NA|TRBJ1-2
CASKPGEGDGYTF
TGTGCCAGCAAGCCTGGGGAAGGGGATGGCTACACCTTC
>TRBD1|TRBV6-4|NA|TRBJ1-6
CASSDGTENSPLHF
TGTGCCAGCAGTGACGGGACAGAGAATTCACCCCTCCACTTT
>NA|TRBV4-1|once|TRBJ2-2
CASSQAGLVSGELFF
TGCGCCAGCAGCCAAGCGGGTCTAGTCTCTGGGGAGCTGTTTTTT
>TRBD1|TRBV28|NA|TRBJ1-2
CASSTGTANYGYTF
TGTGCCAGCAGCACCGGGACAGCGAACTATGGCTACACCTTC
>TRBD1|TRBV5-1|NA|TRBJ2-5
CASSLWGTGGQMETQYF
TGCGCCAGCAGCCTATGGGGGACAGGGGGCCAAATGGAGACCCAGTACTTC
>TRBD2|TRBV23-1|NA|TRBJ2-7
CASSSSGLADSYEQYF
TGCGCCAGCAGTTCCTCGGGACTAGCGGACTCCTACGAGCAGTACTTC
>NA|TRBV2|NA|TRBJ2-2
CASANQGHTGELFF
TGTGCCAGCGCGAACCAGGGTCACACCGGGGAGCTGTTTTTT
>TRBD1|TRBV7-9|NA|TRBJ1-3
CASSLNRGFSGNTIYF
TGTGCCAGCAGCTTGAACAGGGGCTTCTCTGGAAACACCATATATTTT
>NA|TRBV6-6|NA|TRBJ1-3
CASSYGQLSGNTIYF
TGTGCCAGCAGTTACGGACAACTATCTGGAAACACCATATATTTT
>NA|TRBV6-2/TRBV6-3|NA|TRBJ2-1
CASTPEGSIRHEQFF
TGTGCCAGCACCCCGGAGGGATCAATTCGTCATGAGCAGTTCTTC
>NA|TRBV9|NA|TRBJ2-1
CASSVVGGAGSYNEQFF
TGTGCCAGCAGCGTAGTAGGCGGGGCGGGCTCCTACAATGAGCAGTTCTTC
>NA|TRBV20-1|NA|TRBJ1-1
CSASQGQVTEAFF
TGCAGTGCTAGTCAGGGACAAGTCACTGAAGCTTTCTTT
>NA|TRBV9|NA|TRBJ1-2
CASSPPTGGHYGYTF
TGTGCCAGCAGCCCCCCGACGGGGGGCCACTATGGCTACACCTTC
>TRBD2|TRBV3-1/TRBV3-2|once|TRBJ2-5
CASSQELAGGETQYF
TGTGCCAGCAGCCAAGAACTAGCGGGGGGGGAGACCCAGTACTTC